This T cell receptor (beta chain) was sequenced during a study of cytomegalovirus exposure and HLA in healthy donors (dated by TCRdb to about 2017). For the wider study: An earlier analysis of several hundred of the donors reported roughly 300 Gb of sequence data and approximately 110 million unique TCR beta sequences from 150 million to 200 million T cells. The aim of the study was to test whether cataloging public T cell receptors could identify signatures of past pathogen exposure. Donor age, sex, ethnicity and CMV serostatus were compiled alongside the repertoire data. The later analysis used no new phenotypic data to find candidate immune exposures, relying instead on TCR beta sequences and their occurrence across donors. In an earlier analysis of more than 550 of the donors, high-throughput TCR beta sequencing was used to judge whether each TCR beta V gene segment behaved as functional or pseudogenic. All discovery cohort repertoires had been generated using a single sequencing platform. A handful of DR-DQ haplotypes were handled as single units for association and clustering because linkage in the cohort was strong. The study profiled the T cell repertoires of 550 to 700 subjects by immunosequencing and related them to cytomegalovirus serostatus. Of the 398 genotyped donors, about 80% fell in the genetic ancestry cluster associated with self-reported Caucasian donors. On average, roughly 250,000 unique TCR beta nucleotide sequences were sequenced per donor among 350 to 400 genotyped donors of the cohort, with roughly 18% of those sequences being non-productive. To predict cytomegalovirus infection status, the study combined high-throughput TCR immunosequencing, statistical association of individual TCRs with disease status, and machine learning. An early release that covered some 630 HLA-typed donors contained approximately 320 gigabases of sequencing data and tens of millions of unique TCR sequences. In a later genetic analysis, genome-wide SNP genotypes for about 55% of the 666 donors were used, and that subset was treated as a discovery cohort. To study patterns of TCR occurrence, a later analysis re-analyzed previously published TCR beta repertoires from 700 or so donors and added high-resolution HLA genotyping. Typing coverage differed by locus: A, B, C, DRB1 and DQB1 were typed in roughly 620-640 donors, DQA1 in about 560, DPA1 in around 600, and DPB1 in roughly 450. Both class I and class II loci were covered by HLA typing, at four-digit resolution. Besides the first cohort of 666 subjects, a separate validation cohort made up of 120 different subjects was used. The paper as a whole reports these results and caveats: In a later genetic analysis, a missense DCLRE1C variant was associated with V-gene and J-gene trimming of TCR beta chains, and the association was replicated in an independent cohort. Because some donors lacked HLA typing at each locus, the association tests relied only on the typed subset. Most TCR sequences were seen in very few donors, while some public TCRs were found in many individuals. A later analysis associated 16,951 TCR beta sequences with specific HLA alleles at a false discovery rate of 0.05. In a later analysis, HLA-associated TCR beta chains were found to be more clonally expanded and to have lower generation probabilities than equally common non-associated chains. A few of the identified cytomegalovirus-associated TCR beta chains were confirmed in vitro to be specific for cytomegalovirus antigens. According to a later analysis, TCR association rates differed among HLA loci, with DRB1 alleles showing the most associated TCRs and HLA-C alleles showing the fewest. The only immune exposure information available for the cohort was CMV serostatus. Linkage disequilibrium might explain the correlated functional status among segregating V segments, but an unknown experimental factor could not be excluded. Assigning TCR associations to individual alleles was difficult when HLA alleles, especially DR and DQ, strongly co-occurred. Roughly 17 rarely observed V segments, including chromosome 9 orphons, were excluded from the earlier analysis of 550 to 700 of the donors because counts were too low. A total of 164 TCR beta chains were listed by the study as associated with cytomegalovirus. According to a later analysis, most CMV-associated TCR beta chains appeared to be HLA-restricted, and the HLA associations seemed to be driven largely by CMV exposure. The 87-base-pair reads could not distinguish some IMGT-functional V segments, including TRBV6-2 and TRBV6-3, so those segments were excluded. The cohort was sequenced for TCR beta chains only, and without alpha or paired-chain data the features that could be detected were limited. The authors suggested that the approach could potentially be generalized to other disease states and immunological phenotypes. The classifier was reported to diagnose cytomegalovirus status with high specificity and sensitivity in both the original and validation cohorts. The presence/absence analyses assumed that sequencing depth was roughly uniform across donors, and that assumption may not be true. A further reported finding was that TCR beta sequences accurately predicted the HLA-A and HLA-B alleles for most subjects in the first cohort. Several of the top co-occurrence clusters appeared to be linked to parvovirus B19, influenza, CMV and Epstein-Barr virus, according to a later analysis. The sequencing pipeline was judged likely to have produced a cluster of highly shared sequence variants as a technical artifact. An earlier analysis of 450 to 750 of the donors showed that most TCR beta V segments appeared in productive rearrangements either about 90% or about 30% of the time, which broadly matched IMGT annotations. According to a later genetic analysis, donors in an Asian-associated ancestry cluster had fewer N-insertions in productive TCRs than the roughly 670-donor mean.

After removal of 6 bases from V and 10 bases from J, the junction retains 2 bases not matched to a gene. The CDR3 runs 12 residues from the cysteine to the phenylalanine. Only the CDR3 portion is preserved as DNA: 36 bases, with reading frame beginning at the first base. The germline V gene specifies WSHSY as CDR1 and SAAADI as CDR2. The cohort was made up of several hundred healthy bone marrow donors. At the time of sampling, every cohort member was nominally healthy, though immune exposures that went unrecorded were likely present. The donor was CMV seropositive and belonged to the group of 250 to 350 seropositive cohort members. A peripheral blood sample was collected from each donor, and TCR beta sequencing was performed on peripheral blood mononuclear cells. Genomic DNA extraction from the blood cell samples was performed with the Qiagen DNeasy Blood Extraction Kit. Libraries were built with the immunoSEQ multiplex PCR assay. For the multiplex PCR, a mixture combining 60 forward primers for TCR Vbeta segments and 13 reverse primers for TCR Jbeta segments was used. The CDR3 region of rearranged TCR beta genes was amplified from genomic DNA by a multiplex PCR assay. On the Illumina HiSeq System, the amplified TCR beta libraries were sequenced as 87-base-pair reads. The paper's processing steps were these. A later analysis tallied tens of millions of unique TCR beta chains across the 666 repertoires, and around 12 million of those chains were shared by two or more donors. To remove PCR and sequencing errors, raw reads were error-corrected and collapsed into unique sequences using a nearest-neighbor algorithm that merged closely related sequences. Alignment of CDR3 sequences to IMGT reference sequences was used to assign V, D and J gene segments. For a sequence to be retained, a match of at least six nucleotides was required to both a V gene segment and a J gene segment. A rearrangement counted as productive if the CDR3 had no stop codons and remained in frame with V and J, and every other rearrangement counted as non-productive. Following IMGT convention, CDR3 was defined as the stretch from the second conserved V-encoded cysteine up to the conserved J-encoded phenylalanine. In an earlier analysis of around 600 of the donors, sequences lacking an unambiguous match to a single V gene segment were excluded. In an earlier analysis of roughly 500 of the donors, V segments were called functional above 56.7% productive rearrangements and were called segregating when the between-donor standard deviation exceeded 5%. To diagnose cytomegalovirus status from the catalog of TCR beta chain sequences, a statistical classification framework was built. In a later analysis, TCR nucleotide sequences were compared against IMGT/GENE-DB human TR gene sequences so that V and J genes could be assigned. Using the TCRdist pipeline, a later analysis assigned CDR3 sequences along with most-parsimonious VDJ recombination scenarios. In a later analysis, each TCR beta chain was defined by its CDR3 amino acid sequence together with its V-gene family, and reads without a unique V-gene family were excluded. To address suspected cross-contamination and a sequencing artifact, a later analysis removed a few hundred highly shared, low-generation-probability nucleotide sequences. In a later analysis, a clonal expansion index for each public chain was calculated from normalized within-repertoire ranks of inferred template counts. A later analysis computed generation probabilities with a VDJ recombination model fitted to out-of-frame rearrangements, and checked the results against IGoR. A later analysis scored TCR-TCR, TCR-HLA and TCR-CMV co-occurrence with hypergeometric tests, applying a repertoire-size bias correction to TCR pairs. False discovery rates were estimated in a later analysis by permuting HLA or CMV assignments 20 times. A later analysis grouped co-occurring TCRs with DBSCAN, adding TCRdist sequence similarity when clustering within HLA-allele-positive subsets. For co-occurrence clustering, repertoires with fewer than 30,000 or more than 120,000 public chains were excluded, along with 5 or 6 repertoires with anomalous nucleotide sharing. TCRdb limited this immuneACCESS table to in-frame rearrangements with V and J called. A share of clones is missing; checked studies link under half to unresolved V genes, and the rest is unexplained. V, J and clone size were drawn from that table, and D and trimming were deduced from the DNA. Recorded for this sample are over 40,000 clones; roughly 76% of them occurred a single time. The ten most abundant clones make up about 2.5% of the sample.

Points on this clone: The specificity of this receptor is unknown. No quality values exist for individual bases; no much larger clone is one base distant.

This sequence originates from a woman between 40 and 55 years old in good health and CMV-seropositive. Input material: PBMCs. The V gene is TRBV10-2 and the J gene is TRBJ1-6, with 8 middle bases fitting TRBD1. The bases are TGCGCCAGCAGCCACAGGGGGTCACCCCTCCACTTT. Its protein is CASSHRGSPLHF.